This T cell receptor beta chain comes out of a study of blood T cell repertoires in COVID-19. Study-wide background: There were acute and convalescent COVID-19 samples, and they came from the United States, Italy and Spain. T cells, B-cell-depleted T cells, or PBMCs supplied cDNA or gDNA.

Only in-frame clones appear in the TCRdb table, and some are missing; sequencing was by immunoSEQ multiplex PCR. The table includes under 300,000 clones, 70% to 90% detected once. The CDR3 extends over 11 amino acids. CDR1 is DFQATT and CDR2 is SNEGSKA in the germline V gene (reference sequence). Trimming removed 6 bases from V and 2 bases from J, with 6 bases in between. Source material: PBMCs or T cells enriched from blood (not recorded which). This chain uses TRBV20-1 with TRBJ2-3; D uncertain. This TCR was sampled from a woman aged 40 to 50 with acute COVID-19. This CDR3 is CSATITDTQYF. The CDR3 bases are TGCAGTGCCACAATCACAGATACGCAGTATTTT.